The 32 T cell receptor beta chains in this list originate from one sample, sequenced in a study of cytomegalovirus exposure and HLA in healthy donors. Primers included in the PCR were 60 Vbeta and 13 Jbeta primers. Produced via immunoSEQ multiplex PCR; TCRdb's table is partial and in-frame only. The sample includes about 150,000 clones, 9.4% of them seen just once. What was sequenced was PBMCs. The receptors originated from a male donor in good health and CMV-seronegative.

In this sample, this clone turned up a few times. The chain couples TRBV6-1 to TRBJ1-2; D remains unclear. CDR3 size: 15 residues. Germline values: CDR1 MNHNS, CDR2 SASEGT. Trimming shortened V by 6 bases and J by 8 bases, and 22 bases separated the two germline ends. In nucleotides, the CDR3 is TGTGCCAGCAGCCCCCTGAGGAGGGAAGGAGAGGGCTACACCTTC. It specifies CASSPLRREGEGYTF.

This chain joins TRBV7-2 and TRBJ1-5; D not certain. V was shortened by 4 bases and J by 8 bases, with 9 bases between the two germline ends. This CDR3 is built from 12 residues. Germline V CDR1 and CDR2: SGHTA, FQGNSA. The CDR3 bases are TGTGCCAGCAGCTCGCGACACGAGCCCCAGCATTTT. It is translated as CASSSRHEPQHF.

This clone was seen a few times. V gene TRBV6-6 combines with J gene TRBJ2-5, with D perhaps matching TRBD1 (6 bases). Trimming shortened V by 2 bases and J by 1 base, and 8 bases separated the two germline ends. Germline CDR1 and CDR2: MNHNY and SVGAGI (reference sequence). The CDR3 contains 14 residues. The CDR3 is CASSYRQAQETQYF. In DNA form, the CDR3 reads TGTGCCAGCAGTTACCGACAGGCCCAAGAGACCCAGTACTTC.

Only a few counts were recorded for this clone. This rearrangement joins TRBV6-1 to TRBJ2-7, with 7 bases matching TRBD1. Germline V gene sequence: CDR1 MNHNS, CDR2 SASEGT. The ends lost 4 bases at V and 0 bases at J; junction bases unmatched: 3. The CDR3 contains 14 residues. CDR3 in amino acids: CASSGRGSSYEQYF. The CDR3 bases are TGTGCCAGCAGTGGCAGGGGGTCCTCCTACGAGCAGTACTTC.

In its sample, this clone was seen a few times. The chain couples TRBV6-1 to TRBJ2-7; D is ambiguous. There are 11 residues in the CDR3. The ends were cut back, 2 bases at V and 7 bases at J, with 6 bases in the middle. CDR1 and CDR2 from the germline V gene are MNHNS and SASEGT. The CDR3 DNA reads as TGTGCCAGCAGTGAAACGCGGGAGCAGTACTTC. Protein product: CASSETREQYF.

CDR3 region: CASSIKQVQPQHF. The CDR3, as DNA: TGTGCCAGTAGTATAAAACAGGTTCAGCCCCAGCATTTT. The J gene is TRBJ1-5, the V gene TRBV19, with D possibly matching TRBD1 (5 bases). The CDR3 is 13 amino acids. Germline values: CDR1 LNHDA, CDR2 SQIVND (reference sequence). V was cut by 2 bases and J by 6 bases, with 8 bases left in between.

The V call is TRBV5-1, the J call TRBJ1-4, with a possible D match to TRBD1 (6 bases). This CDR3 region has 14 residues. Trimming left V 0 bases short and J 8 bases short, with 11 bases between. CDR1 SGHRS and CDR2 YFSETQ come from the germline V gene. CDR3 sequence (DNA): TGCGCCAGCAGCTTGGACAGGGAGGGCGAAAAACTGTTTTTT. It translates to CASSLDREGEKLFF.

The V gene is TRBV29-1, the J gene TRBJ2-1, with 7 nucleotides matching TRBD2. Trimming cost V 4 bases and J 8 bases; bases outside gene matches: 8. This CDR3 is 13 amino acids long. The germline V gene encodes CDR1 SQVTM and CDR2 ANQGSEA. The CDR3 nucleotides read TGCAGCGTTGGGGGGGGGTTCCGTTATGAGCAGTTCTTC. Its protein is CSVGGGFRYEQFF.

This clone was recorded a few times. The CDR3 reads CASSSISEGTGEKLFF. In DNA form, the CDR3 reads TGTGCCAGCAGCTCGATCTCGGAGGGTACCGGTGAAAAACTGTTTTTT. J is TRBJ1-4 and V is TRBV7-2; unclear D gene. V gave up 4 bases and J gave up 7 bases, with 19 bases separating them. The CDR3 covers 16 residues. Per the germline V gene, CDR1 is SGHTA and CDR2 is FQGNSA.

This chain uses TRBV30 with TRBJ1-1; D is perhaps TRBD1 (6 bases). The germline V and J ends were trimmed by 0 bases and 12 bases, with 20 bases remaining between them. The CDR3 spans 14 residues. Germline V lookup: CDR1 GTSNPN, CDR2 SVGIG (reference sequence). CDR3 amino acids: CAWSVQVAGRGSFF. CDR3 DNA sequence: TGTGCCTGGAGTGTACAGGTGGCAGGGAGGGGGTCTTTCTTT.

This chain links TRBV6-1 with TRBJ2-2; D is perhaps TRBD2 (5 bases). Germline assignment: CDR1 MNHNS and CDR2 SASEGT. V was trimmed by 8 bases and J by 7 bases, leaving 14 bases between them. The CDR3 totals 13 residues. The CDR3 spells CASLTAAGGELFF. The CDR3 bases are TGTGCCAGCTTGACCGCCGCGGGCGGGGAGCTGTTTTTT.

The chain joins TRBV10-1 to TRBJ2-3, with TRBD1 matching over 8 bases. Trimming removed 9 bases from V and 2 bases from J; junction bases left unmatched: 19. The V gene's germline CDR1 is WNHNN and CDR2 SYGVQD (reference sequence). This CDR3 comprises 18 residues. The CDR3 reads CARSGGRGPLYNTDTQYF. The DNA for the CDR3 is TGCGCCAGATCCGGGGGCAGGGGGCCCCTCTATAACACAGATACGCAGTATTTT.

This clone has just a few counts. The V call is TRBV2, the J call TRBJ1-5; 9 bases align to TRBD1. CDR3 length: 15 amino acids. V gave up 6 bases and J gave up 7 bases; unmatched junction bases: 10. CDR1 and CDR2 from the germline V gene are SNHLY and FYNNEI. CDR3 region: CASRGNRGLGQPQHF. The CDR3 DNA reads as TGTGCCAGCAGGGGTAACAGGGGGCTCGGGCAGCCCCAGCATTTT.

The chain combines TRBV5-1 with TRBJ1-2; TRBD1 matches 9 bases. The CDR3 length is 17 residues. Germline V gene sequence: CDR1 SGHRS, CDR2 YFSETQ. Germline trimming cut 1 base from V and 2 bases from J; bases unmatched to any gene: 9. The CDR3 sequence is CASSLYRGDRDNYGYTF. Written as DNA, the CDR3 is TGCGCCAGCAGCTTGTATCGGGGGGACAGGGACAACTATGGCTACACCTTC.

In this sample, this clone turned up a few times. The sample holds other DNA sequences that translate to the same CDR3. This chain links TRBV19 with TRBJ1-2, with TRBD1 matching over 8 bases. The CDR3 extends over 15 amino acids. CDR1 is LNHDA and CDR2 is SQIVND in the germline V gene (reference sequence). The ends lost 3 bases at V and 8 bases at J; junction bases unmatched: 11. In DNA, the CDR3 is TGTGCCAGTAGTATCCCCCGCAGGGGGCACGGCGGCTACACCTTC. This gives the protein CASSIPRRGHGGYTF.

This clone was detected only a few times. The chain links TRBV2 to TRBJ1-1; maybe TRBD1 (5 bases). Trimming shortened V by 6 bases and J by 7 bases, and 18 bases separated the two germline ends. The germline V gene encodes CDR1 SNHLY and CDR2 FYNNEI. The CDR3 length is 14 residues. CDR3 bases: TGTGCCAGCAGCGCTGGAGGGGCAGGCGGTGAAGCTTTCTTT. It yields the protein CASSAGGAGGEAFF.

This clone was seen a few times. This chain connects TRBV7-9 to TRBJ2-7, with 15 positions matching TRBD2. This CDR3 spans 17 amino acids. The V gene's germline CDR1 is SEHNR and CDR2 FQNEAQ (reference sequence). V gave up 5 bases and J gave up 3 bases; unmatched junction bases: 8. The CDR3 region is CASSPRWTSGGVYEQYF. CDR3 sequence (DNA): TGTGCCAGCAGCCCGAGGTGGACTAGCGGGGGGGTCTACGAGCAGTACTTC.

This clone appeared a few times. This chain connects TRBV7-6 to TRBJ1-1; D unclear. The CDR3 loop spans 14 amino acids. V shed 2 bases and J shed 4 bases, with 11 bases lying between them. Germline V CDR1 and CDR2: SGHVS, FNYEAQ. The CDR3 loop is CASSLYGVITEAFF. CDR3 in DNA: TGTGCCAGCAGCTTATACGGGGTAATCACTGAAGCTTTCTTT. The entire variable domain, with the rest obtained from reference TRBV7-6 and TRBJ1-1, is as follows: GAGVSQSPRYKVTKRGQDVALRCDPISGHVSLYWYRQALGQGPEFLTYFNYEAQQDKSGLPNDRFSAERPEGSISTLTIQRTEQRDSAMYRCASSLYGVITEAFFGQGTRLTVV.

The V gene is TRBV6-5, the J gene TRBJ1-1; D gene uncertain. The CDR3 spans 15 residues. The germline V gene has CDR1 MNHEY and CDR2 SVGAGI. V lost 5 bases to trimming and J lost 2 bases, with 15 bases between them. In DNA form, the CDR3 reads TGTGCCAGCAGTAAAGACAAACCGACAAACACTGAAGCTTTCTTT. Protein product: CASSKDKPTNTEAFF.

This clone was seen more than once but under ten times. Here the CDR3 DNA reads TGCAGCGCCGCCACAGGGGTAGGTCAGCCCCAGCATTTT. It specifies CSAATGVGQPQHF. The chain recombines TRBV29-1 with TRBJ1-5, with 7 bases lining up with TRBD1. This CDR3 has 13 residues. Germline V gives CDR1 SQVTM, CDR2 ANQGSEA. With 7 bases clipped from V and 6 bases from J, the junction kept 9 bases outside the gene matches.

The chain uses TRBV28 and TRBJ2-7; 7 positions match TRBD1. The CDR3 length is 14 residues. The germline CDR1 and CDR2 sequences are MDHEN and SYDVKM. J was trimmed by 3 bases and V by 10 bases; bases with no gene match: 12. The CDR3 reads CAIRQGALLYEQYF. The DNA of the CDR3 is TGTGCCATAAGACAGGGTGCTCTCCTCTACGAGCAGTACTTC. Supplemented by reference TRBV28 and TRBJ2-7, the full variable domain reads DVKVTQSSRYLVKRTGEKVFLECVQDMDHENMFWYRQDPGLGLRLIYFSYDVKMKEKGDIPEGYSVSREKKERFSLILESASTNQTSMYLCAIRQGALLYEQYFGPGTRLTVT.

This clone showed up just a few times. This sequence joins TRBV5-4 and TRBJ1-2; 7 nucleotides agree with TRBD1. The CDR3 has 19 residues. With 6 bases clipped from V and 0 bases from J, the junction kept 20 bases outside the gene matches. In germline, CDR1 is SGHNT, CDR2 YYREEE (reference sequence). The CDR3 here is CASTRMRGQVELANYGYTF. DNA of the CDR3: TGTGCCAGCACCCGAATGAGGGGGCAGGTGGAGTTAGCTAACTATGGCTACACCTTC. Based on the CDR3 plus reference TRBV5-4 and TRBJ1-2, the full variable domain is ETGVTQSPTHLIKTRGQQVTLRCSSQSGHNTVSWYQQALGQGPQFIFQYYREEENGRGNFPPRFSGLQFPNYSSELNVNALELDDSALYLCASTRMRGQVELANYGYTFGSGTRLTVV.

The rearrangement links TRBV7-8 to TRBJ1-1; 8 bases match TRBD1. The J segment lost 0 bases and the V segment lost 5 bases, leaving 5 bases of the junction unmatched. Germline CDR1 SGHVS, CDR2 FQNEAQ. The CDR3 extends over 15 amino acids. CDR3 DNA: TGTGCCAGCAGCCCCCTACAGGGGGTGAACACTGAAGCTTTCTTT. Its protein is CASSPLQGVNTEAFF.

The chain couples TRBV6-5 to TRBJ2-5; 9 positions match TRBD1. The J call may be faulty, since TRBJ2-7 better matches the DNA end. This CDR3 comprises 15 residues. Germline CDR1 reads MNHEY; CDR2 reads SVGAGI. The CDR3 sequence: CASSYIRDRVYEQYF. CDR3 DNA: TGTGCCAGCAGTTACATCCGGGACAGGGTTTACGAGCAGTACTTC.

V usage is TRBV2 and J usage is TRBJ2-5, with 7 bases fitting TRBD1. Germline V CDR1 and CDR2: SNHLY, FYNNEI. The CDR3 loop spans 14 amino acids. V lost 1 base and J lost 7; bases outside the gene matches: 6. The CDR3 region is CASSEVAKGATQYF. The DNA of the CDR3 is TGTGCCAGCAGTGAAGTCGCAAAGGGGGCGACCCAGTACTTC.

CDR3 in DNA: TGTGCCAGCAGCCCGGCGGGGATTTCGGCCGAGCAGTACTTC. Translation: CASSPAGISAEQYF. The chain uses TRBV7-2 and TRBJ2-7, with TRBD2 as a possible D gene (6 bases). V gave up 5 bases and J gave up 6 bases, with 17 bases separating them. The CDR3 extends over 14 amino acids. Germline V gene data show CDR1 as SGHTA and CDR2 as FQGNSA.

This clone was counted a few times. V gene TRBV27 combines with J gene TRBJ2-1; D may be TRBD1 (5 bases). Per the germline V gene, CDR1 is MNHEY and CDR2 is SMNVEV (reference sequence). This CDR3 spans 12 amino acids. Trimming stripped 7 bases from V and 8 bases from J, with 12 bases between. CDR3 residues: CASISAGHEQFF. The CDR3 DNA reads as TGTGCCAGCATCTCGGCAGGGCATGAGCAGTTCTTC.

V is TRBV5-8 and J is TRBJ1-5; tentative D call: TRBD1 (5 bases). Germline CDR1 and CDR2: SGHTS and YDEGEE. The CDR3 is 14 amino acids. Trimming shortened V by 3 bases and J by 7 bases, and 14 bases separated the two germline ends. CDR3 in amino acids: CASSYQGSWQPQHF. CDR3 coding DNA: TGTGCCAGCAGCTACCAGGGTTCATGGCAGCCCCAGCATTTT.

This clone was counted a few times. This chain joins TRBV28 and TRBJ1-6; no definite D call. The germline CDR1 and CDR2 sequences are MDHEN and SYDVKM. Trimming took off 8 bases at V and 7 bases at J, with 18 bases between the two ends. The CDR3 spans 15 residues. Here the CDR3 DNA reads TGTGCCAGCCTCATGGGCGGAGGAGGGAATTCACCCCTCCACTTT. It yields the protein CASLMGGGGNSPLHF.

A few counts support this clone. CDR3 sequence reads: CASSRDRTTGELFF. The CDR3 region has the DNA TGCGCCAGCAGCCGGGACAGAACTACCGGGGAGCTGTTTTTT. The rearrangement joins TRBV4-3 to TRBJ2-2, with 7 bases identical to TRBD1. Germline V gene sequence: CDR1 LGHNA, CDR2 YSLEER. After removal of 4 bases from V and 5 bases from J, the junction contained 4 bases not matched to a gene. This CDR3 has 14 residues.

This clone was observed a few times. This chain connects TRBV5-4 to TRBJ1-6, with D unresolved. The CDR3 is 16 amino acids. Germline V gene data show CDR1 as SGHNT and CDR2 as YYREEE (reference sequence). V lost 3 bases, J lost 0 bases, and 10 bases lay in between. CDR3 region: CASSSLGSSYNSPLHF. CDR3 bases: TGTGCCAGCAGCTCCCTTGGGAGCTCCTATAATTCACCCCTCCACTTT.

The genes are TRBV28 and TRBJ2-7; weak D call: TRBD2 (6 bases). Between the trimmed V and J ends, which lost 6 bases and 4 bases, there was a span of 10 bases. The CDR3 totals 12 residues. Germline V CDR1 and CDR2: MDHEN, SYDVKM. The CDR3 DNA sequence: TGTGCCAGCAGCCGGGAGTTGTACGAGCAGTACTTC. This translates into CASSRELYEQYF.